This T cell receptor (beta chain) was observed in a study of shared clonotypes between healthy human individuals. The method was immunoSEQ multiplex PCR; TCRdb's version includes in-frame clones alone and lacks a portion of them. This sample has around 1 million clones, with over 75% found just once. Concerning this clone itself: Its target is unknown.

Findings and caveats of the study: Estimated richness values were generally larger in naive subsets than in memory subsets.

Everyone who donated was a Caucasian adult who lived in Nashville, Tennessee. The sample taken for sequencing was memory CD4+ T cells sorted from blood. The subset denotes: CD45RA-negative fraction. The clonotype was recovered from a man aged 18-30 years in good health.

DNA for the CDR3: TGTGCCAGCAGCTTAGGCCAGGGAATAGAATATGGCTACACCTTC. Encoded protein: CASSLGQGIEYGYTF. The chain has TRBV7-2 and TRBJ1-2; D might be TRBD1 (5 bases). Germline CDR1 is SGHTA and CDR2 is FQGNSA. The germline V and J ends were trimmed by 1 base and 5 bases, with 14 bases remaining between them. The length of the CDR3 is 15 residues.